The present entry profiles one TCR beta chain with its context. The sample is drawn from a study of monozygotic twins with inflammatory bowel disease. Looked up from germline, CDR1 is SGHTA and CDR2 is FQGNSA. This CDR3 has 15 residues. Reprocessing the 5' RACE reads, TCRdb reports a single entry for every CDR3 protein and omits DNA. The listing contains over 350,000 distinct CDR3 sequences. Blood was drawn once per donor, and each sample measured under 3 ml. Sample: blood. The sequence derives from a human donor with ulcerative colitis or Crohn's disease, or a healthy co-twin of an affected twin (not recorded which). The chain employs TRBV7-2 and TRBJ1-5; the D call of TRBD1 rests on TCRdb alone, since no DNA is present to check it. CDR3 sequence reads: CASSLVRGGNQPQHF.